Each of the 5 T cell receptor beta chains below was sequenced from the same sample in a study of vaccination effects on CD4 cells after COVID-19. At the end of approximately 10 days of culture, CD4+ T cells were isolated. Produced via immunoSEQ multiplex PCR; TCRdb's table is partial and in-frame only. The sample lists fewer than 35,000 clones, about 62% seen once, with roughly 9.2% in the top ten. Their cognate antigens are unknown. The source was CD4+ T cells from PBMCs cultured without peptide, collected before COVID-19 vaccination. These receptors were taken from a human donor who received a COVID-19 vaccine.

The chain recombines TRBV5-4 with TRBJ2-2; either TRBD1 or TRBD2 may fit D (5 bases each). This CDR3 contains 16 residues. With 1 base removed from V and 2 bases from J, the gap between germline ends came to 12 bases. Germline CDR1 and CDR2: SGHNT and YYREEE (reference sequence). CDR3 coding DNA: TGTGCCAGCAGCTTGAACCGAGGGACCAACACCGGGGAGCTGTTTTTT. It is translated as CASSLNRGTNTGELFF.

This clone was seen a handful of times. The J gene is TRBJ1-1, the V gene TRBV2, with no clear D. With 6 bases removed from V and 2 bases from J, the gap between germline ends came to 10 bases. The CDR3 is made up of 13 amino acids. Looked up from germline, CDR1 is SNHLY and CDR2 is FYNNEI. CDR3 bases: TGTGCCAGCAGCGCAGGAGCCAACACTGAAGCTTTCTTT. Translated: CASSAGANTEAFF.

This clone was recorded a few times. The V and J genes are TRBV2 and TRBJ2-7; 11 bases agree with TRBD1. The junction had 5 bases not matched to a gene; V was cut back by 7 bases and J by 0 bases. The CDR3 runs 15 residues. CDR1 and CDR2 from the germline V gene are SNHLY and FYNNEI. The chain's CDR3 is CASTGQGADSYEQYF. As DNA, the CDR3 is TGTGCCAGCACTGGACAGGGGGCGGACTCCTACGAGCAGTACTTC.

V and J are TRBV5-6 and TRBJ2-7, with a tentative D call TRBD2 (7 bases). Germline CDR1 is SGHDT and CDR2 is YYEEEE. V lost 5 bases, J lost 3 bases, and 15 bases lay in between. There are 14 residues in the CDR3. Here the CDR3 reads CASSSLGGLYEQYF. The CDR3 DNA follows: TGTGCCAGCAGTTCACTCGGGGGGCTCTACGAGCAGTACTTC.

The chain combines TRBV24-1 with TRBJ2-2; D may correspond to TRBD1 or TRBD2 (5 bases each). The germline V gene encodes CDR1 KGHDR and CDR2 SFDVKD. The CDR3 spans 13 residues. V lost 5 bases, J lost 7 bases, and 10 bases lay in between. DNA for the CDR3: TGTGCCACCAGTGGAGGGGATAGCGGGGAGCTGTTTTTT. As protein: CATSGGDSGELFF.